Listed below are T cell receptor beta chains from one sample, sequenced in a study of blood T cell repertoires in COVID-19. This table comes from immunoSEQ multiplex PCR, and its TCRdb copy is limited to in-frame clones, with some not included. The table shows under 300,000 clones, with approximately 90% occurring only once. The sample taken for sequencing was peripheral blood. All receptors come from a woman aged 40 to 50 who had recovered from COVID-19. Both conserved end residues are part of each CDR3. A D gene is named only where the DNA matches it firmly. Clone sizes are given selectively: once, few, many, or a class where the clone is expanded.

clone size	D gene	V gene	J gene	CDR3 DNA	CDR3 protein
once	TRBD1	TRBV3-1/TRBV3-2	TRBJ1-5	TGTGCCAGCAGCCAAGATCTGCGTCCAACAGGGGGACAGCCCCAGCATTTT	CASSQDLRPTGGQPQHF
.	.	TRBV18	TRBJ1-1	TGTGCCAGCTCACCACCGGCGGGCCTTCGAAACACCGCTGAAGCTTTCTTT	CASSPPAGLRNTAEAFF
.	TRBD1	TRBV6-2/TRBV6-3	TRBJ1-5	TGTGCCAGCAGTCCCTCCGGGACAGCCACCGCGCCCCAGCATTTT	CASSPSGTATAPQHF
.	.	TRBV19	TRBJ2-2	TGTGCCAGTAGTATACGGCCATCCGAGGACACCGGGGAGCTGTTTTTT	CASSIRPSEDTGELFF
.	.	TRBV11-2	TRBJ1-2	TGTGCCAGCAGCTTAGATAGGGGCAGGTCATATGGCTACACCTTC	CASSLDRGRSYGYTF
.	TRBD1	TRBV6-6	TRBJ1-1	TGTGCCAGCAGTTACCCCCGGACAGGGGGACGGACTGAAGCTTTCTTT	CASSYPRTGGRTEAFF
.	TRBD2	TRBV7-9	TRBJ2-5	TGTGCCAGCAGCCCACCGGGACTAGCGGGAGAGGGGGAGACCCAGTACTTC	CASSPPGLAGEGETQYF
.	.	TRBV18	TRBJ1-5	TGTGCCAGCTCACGAGGCAGCAGGGCGCAGCCCCAGCATTTT	CASSRGSRAQPQHF
.	TRBD1	TRBV7-8	TRBJ1-2	TGTGCCAGCAGCAAGCACAGGGGCGGGTATGGCTACACCTTC	CASSKHRGGYGYTF
.	.	TRBV5-6	TRBJ2-5	TGTGCCAGCAGACCGGGACTGGGCGCACGCGCCCAGTACTTC	CASRPGLGARAQYF
.	TRBD2	TRBV15	TRBJ2-3	TGTGCCACCCACCAGGCAGGGGTAGCGGGGGCCGATACGCAGTATTTT	CATHQAGVAGADTQYF
.	.	TRBV5-4	TRBJ2-5	TGTGCCAGCAGCCGGGACATAGGGGAGACCCAGTACTTC	CASSRDIGETQYF
.	.	TRBV2	TRBJ1-3	TGTGCCAGCAGTGAAGGGGAGGATCTCTCTGGAAACACCATATATTTT	CASSEGEDLSGNTIYF
.	.	TRBV5-4	TRBJ1-1	TGTGCCAGCAGCCCCGGGGGACCGTCGGGGAACACTGAAGCTTTCTTT	CASSPGGPSGNTEAFF
.	.	TRBV9	TRBJ1-5	TGTGCCAGCAGCGCGGACAGATACCAGCCCCAGCATTTT	CASSADRYQPQHF
many	.	TRBV19	TRBJ1-2	TGTGCCAGTAGTATAGCGCCAGGAAGAGGCTACACCTTC	CASSIAPGRGYTF
.	TRBD2	TRBV7-7	TRBJ2-1	TGTGCTAGCAGCCCCCAGGGCGGGCTAGCGGGAGGATCCTACAATGAGCAGTTCTTC	CASSPQGGLAGGSYNEQFF
.	TRBD2	TRBV19	TRBJ2-1	TGTGCCAGTGATTCGGGCGGGAGGTCCTACAATGAGCAGTTCTTC	CASDSGGRSYNEQFF
few	.	TRBV5-4	TRBJ1-1	TGTGCCAGCAGCTTGGGCAGGAACACTGAAGCTTTCTTT	CASSLGRNTEAFF
.	.	TRBV7-9	TRBJ2-2	TGTGCCAGCAGGACGACGCTCTGGGAGAGGAACACCGGGGAGCTGTTTTTT	CASRTTLWERNTGELFF
.	TRBD2	TRBV9	TRBJ2-3	TGTGCCAGCAGCGGTAGCGGGTGGGAAGGAGATACGCAGTATTTT	CASSGSGWEGDTQYF
.	.	TRBV30	TRBJ1-5	TGTGCCTGGACGTGGGGCTCTAATCAGCCCCAGCATTTT	CAWTWGSNQPQHF
.	.	TRBV6-2/TRBV6-3	TRBJ2-7	TGTGCCAGCAGTTACGGCTCGCGGGGTGGGGCCTCCAGATACGAGCAGTACTTC	CASSYGSRGGASRYEQYF
.	TRBD2	TRBV27	TRBJ2-2	TGTGCCAGCACTCCAGCGGGGGGGAACACCGGGGAGCTGTTTTTT	CASTPAGGNTGELFF
.	.	TRBV6-6	TRBJ1-1	TGTGCCAGCAGGACACAGGGCCCGAACACTGAAGCTTTCTTT	CASRTQGPNTEAFF
.	TRBD1	TRBV7-9	TRBJ2-1	TGTGCCAGCAGCTTATTGGGCAGGGGGCCGGGGAATGAGCAGTTCTTC	CASSLLGRGPGNEQFF
.	TRBD2	TRBV12-3/TRBV12-4	TRBJ2-5	TGTGCCAGCAGTTGGGGAGGGGAGACCCAGTACTTC	CASSWGGETQYF
.	TRBD1	TRBV5-1	TRBJ2-1	TGCGCCAGCAGCTTTACCGGGACAGGGGTGAATGAGCAGTTCTTC	CASSFTGTGVNEQFF
.	.	TRBV4-3	TRBJ1-1	TGCGCCAGCAGCCAAGATTCGACAGCGACTGAAGCTTTCTTT	CASSQDSTATEAFF
few	.	TRBV19	TRBJ1-5	TGTGCCGGGGGGACCACGAGGGAACAGCCCCAGCATTTT	CAGGTTREQPQHF
.	.	TRBV28	TRBJ1-2	TGTGCCAGCAGTCCCCCAGGGAATTTTGTGTCTGGCTACACCTTC	CASSPPGNFVSGYTF
.	.	TRBV5-4	TRBJ2-7	TGTGCCAGCAGCCACGGTCAGGGGTCCAACGAGCAGTACTTC	CASSHGQGSNEQYF
.	.	TRBV7-2	TRBJ2-3	TGTGCCAGCAGCTTAGCACCGGGCCCAACCGGGGGTTCGCAGTATTTT	CASSLAPGPTGGSQYF
.	.	TRBV9	TRBJ2-1	TGTGCCAGCAGCGGGGCTGAGCAGTTCTTC	CASSGAEQFF
.	.	TRBV29-1	TRBJ1-1	TGCAGCGTGACCGACGCAGGGCGACCGAACACTGAAGCTTTCTTT	CSVTDAGRPNTEAFF
once	TRBD1	TRBV19	TRBJ1-5	TGTGCCAGTAGTTCTCCGGGGACAGGGGGTTGGCAGCCCCAGCATTTT	CASSSPGTGGWQPQHF
few	.	TRBV9	TRBJ1-6	TGTGCCAGCAGCCCCGAGTCCTATAATTCACCCCTCCACTTT	CASSPESYNSPLHF
.	.	TRBV4-2	TRBJ2-3	TGTGCCAGCAGCCAAGGGGGCTGGCGCACAGATACGCAGTATTTT	CASSQGGWRTDTQYF
.	.	TRBV12-3/TRBV12-4	TRBJ1-5	TGTGCCAGCAGTCAGAGGGTTCAGCCCCAGCATTTT	CASSQRVQPQHF
once	.	TRBV9	TRBJ2-5	TGTGCCAGCAGCCGTACAGGGCTCCAAGAGACCCAGTACTTC	CASSRTGLQETQYF
.	TRBD2	TRBV4-1	TRBJ2-7	TGCGCCAGCAGCCACGGCCCCCTAGCGGGAGAGTACGAGCAGTACTTC	CASSHGPLAGEYEQYF
.	TRBD2	TRBV7-3	TRBJ2-3	TGTGCCAGCAGCTCAAGGGCTAGCGGAGATACGCAGTATTTT	CASSSRASGDTQYF
.	.	TRBV18	TRBJ1-5	TGTGCCAGCTCACCACGCGACAGGAGCAATCAGCCCCAGCATTTT	CASSPRDRSNQPQHF
.	.	TRBV6-2/TRBV6-3	TRBJ1-2	TGTGCCAGCAGCCCCTCCGCGAACTATGGCTACACCTTC	CASSPSANYGYTF
.	.	TRBV5-1	TRBJ1-5	TGCGCCAGCACTCCTGGGGGAGCTGGAGGGTTCAATCAGCCCCAGCATTTT	CASTPGGAGGFNQPQHF
.	.	TRBV27	TRBJ1-6	TGTGCCAGCAGTTTCTGGGGCCCCACGGGTAATTCACCCCTCCACTTT	CASSFWGPTGNSPLHF
.	TRBD2	TRBV7-6	TRBJ2-3	TGTGCCAGCAGCGGGGGGACTAGCGGCACAGATACGCAGTATTTT	CASSGGTSGTDTQYF
.	TRBD1	TRBV7-9	TRBJ1-5	TGTGCCAGCAGCTCCGGGACAGGCGGTCAGCCCCAGCATTTT	CASSSGTGGQPQHF
.	.	TRBV9	TRBJ2-5	TGTGCCAGCACCCCAGGGGGGACAGCACAAGAGACCCAGTACTTC	CASTPGGTAQETQYF
once	TRBD2	TRBV6-5	TRBJ2-3	TGTGCCAGCAGCACTATAGCGGGAGTTGTAGATACGCAGTATTTT	CASSTIAGVVDTQYF
.	TRBD2	TRBV5-1	TRBJ2-2	TGCGCCAGCAGCACGGGACTAGCGGGAGGAGACACCGGGGAGCTGTTTTTT	CASSTGLAGGDTGELFF